This TCR beta chain was retrieved from a study of cytomegalovirus exposure and HLA in healthy donors. The CDR3 covers 15 residues. The germline V and J ends were trimmed by 1 base and 4 bases, with 10 bases remaining between them. Germline-derived CDR1 and CDR2 are KGHSH and LQKENI. The PCR ran on 60 Vbeta and 13 Jbeta primers. Only in-frame clones appear in the TCRdb table, and some are missing; sequencing was by immunoSEQ multiplex PCR. The sample includes 150,000 or so clones, about 65% seen only once; the top ten take about 7%. The sequencing input was PBMCs. The V call is TRBV18, the J call TRBJ2-2, with TRBD1 as a possible D gene (5 bases). This sequence originates from a man between 40 and 49 years old in good health and CMV-seropositive. CDR3 residues: CASSPRAGPTGELFF. CDR3 DNA: TGTGCCAGCTCACCACGGGCAGGGCCCACCGGGGAGCTGTTTTTT.